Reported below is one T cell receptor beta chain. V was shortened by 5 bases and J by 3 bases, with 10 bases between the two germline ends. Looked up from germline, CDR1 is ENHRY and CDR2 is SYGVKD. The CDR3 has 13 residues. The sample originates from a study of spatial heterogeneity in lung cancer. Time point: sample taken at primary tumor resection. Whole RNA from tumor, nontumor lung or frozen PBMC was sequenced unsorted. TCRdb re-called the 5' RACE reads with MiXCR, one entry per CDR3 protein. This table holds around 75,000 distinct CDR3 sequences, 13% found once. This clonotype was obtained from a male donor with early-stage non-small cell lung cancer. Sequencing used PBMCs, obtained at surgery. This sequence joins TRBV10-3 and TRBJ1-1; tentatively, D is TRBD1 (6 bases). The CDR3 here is CAISQGRDTEAFF. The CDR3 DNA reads TGTGCCATCAGTCAGGGGAGGGACACTGAAGCTTTCTTT.